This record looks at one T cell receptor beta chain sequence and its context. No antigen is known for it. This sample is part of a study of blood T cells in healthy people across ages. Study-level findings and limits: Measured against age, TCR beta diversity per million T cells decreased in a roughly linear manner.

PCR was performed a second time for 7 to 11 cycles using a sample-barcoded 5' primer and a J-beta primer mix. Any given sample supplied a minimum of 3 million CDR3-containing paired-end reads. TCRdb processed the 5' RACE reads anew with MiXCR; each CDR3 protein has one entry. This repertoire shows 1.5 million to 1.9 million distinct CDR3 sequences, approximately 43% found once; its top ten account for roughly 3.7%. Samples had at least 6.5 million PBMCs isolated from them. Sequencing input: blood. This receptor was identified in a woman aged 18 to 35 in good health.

For the CDR3, the DNA is TGTGCCATCAAGGCGGGAGTTTCCTACAATGAGCAGTACTTC. This encodes CAIKAGVSYNEQYF. The chain uses TRBV10-3 and TRBJ2-1; TRBD2 matches at 7 bases. TRBJ2-7 explains the end of the DNA better; the J call may be wrong. CDR1 is ENHRY and CDR2 is SYGVKD in the germline V gene. The CDR3 has 14 residues.